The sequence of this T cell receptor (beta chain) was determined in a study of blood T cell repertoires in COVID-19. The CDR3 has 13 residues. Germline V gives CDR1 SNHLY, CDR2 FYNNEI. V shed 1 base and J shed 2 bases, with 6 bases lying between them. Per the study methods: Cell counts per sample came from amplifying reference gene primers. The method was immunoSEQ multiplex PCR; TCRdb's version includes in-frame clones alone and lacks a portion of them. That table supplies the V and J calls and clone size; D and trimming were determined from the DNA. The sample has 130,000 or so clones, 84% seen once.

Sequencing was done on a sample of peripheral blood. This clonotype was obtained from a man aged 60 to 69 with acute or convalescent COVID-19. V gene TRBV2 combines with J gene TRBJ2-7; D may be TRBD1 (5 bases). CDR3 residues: CASSEGQPYEQYF. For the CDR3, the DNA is TGTGCCAGCAGTGAAGGACAGCCCTACGAGCAGTACTTC.